The present T cell receptor (beta chain) was sequenced within a study of blood T cell repertoires in COVID-19. In the study overall: Collection of acute and convalescent COVID-19 samples took place in the United States, Italy and Spain. From T cells, B-cell-depleted T cells, or PBMCs came the material, which was cDNA or gDNA.

In the authors' methods: Nucleated cell counts were estimated from reference gene primer amplification. This table comes from immunoSEQ multiplex PCR, and its TCRdb copy is limited to in-frame clones, with some not included. V and J calls and clone size come straight from that table; D and trimming were deduced from the DNA. The sample lists about 39,000 clones, roughly 76% occurring once. A remark on this clone: At one boundary the junction diverges from the germline segment, which might be a read error.

This TCR was recovered from a man between 65 and 85 years old with active or convalescent COVID-19. Sequencing was carried out using peripheral blood.

The CDR3 loop is CASSLDSYNSPLHF. DNA for the CDR3: TGTGCCAGCAGCCTAGACAGTTATAATTCACCCCTCCACTTT. The rearrangement joins TRBV11-2 to TRBJ1-6, with D perhaps matching TRBD1 (5 bases). Germline V lookup: CDR1 SGHAT, CDR2 FQNNGV. The CDR3 consists of 14 residues.